Following are 12 T cell receptor beta chains from one sample sequenced in a study of cytomegalovirus exposure and HLA in healthy donors. PCR employed 60 Vbeta and 13 Jbeta primers. The method was immunoSEQ multiplex PCR; TCRdb's version includes in-frame clones alone and lacks a portion of them. Of 150,000 to 200,000 clones listed, approximately 80% are singletons. The material sequenced was PBMCs. Receptor source: a man aged 18-30 years in good health and CMV-seronegative.

The V and J genes are TRBV6-5 and TRBJ1-1; possibly TRBD1 for D (5 bases). The CDR3 length is 13 residues. In germline, CDR1 is MNHEY, CDR2 SVGAGI. V was trimmed by 7 bases and J by 0 bases, leaving 9 bases between them. This CDR3 is CASTDNMNTEAFF. For the CDR3, the DNA is TGTGCCAGCACGGACAACATGAACACTGAAGCTTTCTTT.

The chain combines TRBV19 with TRBJ2-1, with a weak D call TRBD2 (5 bases). V dropped 3 bases and J dropped 0 bases, with 15 bases sitting between them. This CDR3 is built from 17 residues. From germline, CDR1 is LNHDA and CDR2 SQIVND (reference sequence). The CDR3 sequence: CASSMGSGVVSYNEQFF. The DNA of the CDR3 is TGTGCCAGTAGTATGGGGAGCGGAGTGGTCTCCTACAATGAGCAGTTCTTC.

In its sample, this clone was seen a few times. The rearrangement joins TRBV5-1 to TRBJ2-5, with 7 positions matching TRBD2. The V gene's germline CDR1 is SGHRS and CDR2 YFSETQ. The CDR3 spans 14 residues. Losses at the gene ends were 4 bases for V and 4 bases for J; bases not matched to a gene: 7. The DNA for the CDR3 is TGCGCCAGCAGCAGCGGGGAGCGGGCAGAGACCCAGTACTTC. This translates into CASSSGERAETQYF.

This sequence joins TRBV4-1 and TRBJ2-3; possibly TRBD2 for D (5 bases). The length of the CDR3 is 17 residues. Germline-derived CDR1 and CDR2 are MGHRA and YSYEKL. Trimming took off 1 base at V and 5 bases at J, with 19 bases between the two ends. CDR3 in amino acids: CASSQARTLASGDTQYF. CDR3 DNA: TGCGCCAGCAGCCAAGCCCGGACCCTAGCATCCGGAGATACGCAGTATTTT.

This clone appeared once. This chain joins TRBV5-4 and TRBJ1-2; D perhaps matches TRBD1 (6 bases). This CDR3 is 15 amino acids long. V was shortened by 4 bases and J by 5 bases, with 18 bases between the two germline ends. The germline CDR1 and CDR2 sequences are SGHNT and YYREEE (reference sequence). CDR3 bases: TGTGCCAGCAGCATCCGGGACACCCAGGGGTATGGCTACACCTTC. Protein sequence: CASSIRDTQGYGYTF.

This chain uses TRBV23-1 with TRBJ2-5, with TRBD1 matching over 7 bases. TRBV23-1 belongs to the ORF category, with a function that is uncertain. The V segment lost 3 bases and the J segment 11 bases; nucleotides outside the gene matches: 15. The CDR3 has 15 amino acids. The CDR3 nucleotides read TGCGCCAGCAGTCACCGTGACAGGGTCGCCCGTGAGCAGTACTTC. It translates to CASSHRDRVAREQYF.

This clone was observed a few times. The rearrangement uses TRBV9 and TRBJ1-4; D perhaps matches TRBD1 (5 bases). The CDR3 loop spans 13 amino acids. V shed 8 bases and J shed 3 bases, with 11 bases lying between them. CDR1 SGDLS and CDR2 YYNGEE come from the germline V gene. CDR3 in DNA: TGTGCCAGTTTAAGGGGCCCTAATGAAAAACTGTTTTTT. It specifies CASLRGPNEKLFF.

This clone occurred a few times. The J gene is TRBJ1-1, the V gene TRBV6-1; D is unclear. The germline V gene encodes CDR1 MNHNS and CDR2 SASEGT. Between the trimmed V and J ends, which lost 3 bases and 1 base, there was a span of 6 bases. The CDR3 contains 13 residues. The CDR3 loop reads CASSERENTEAFF. Written as DNA, the CDR3 is TGTGCCAGCAGTGAGAGAGAGAACACTGAAGCTTTCTTT.

The chain couples TRBV5-1 to TRBJ2-7; TRBD2 agrees at 7 bases. The CDR3 runs 15 residues. V lost 4 bases to trimming and J lost 0 bases; unmatched junction nucleotides: 7. In germline, CDR1 is SGHRS, CDR2 YFSETQ. CDR3 bases: TGCGCCAGCAGCCCTCGCGGGGGACCCTCCTACGAGCAGTACTTC. Its protein is CASSPRGGPSYEQYF. Filled out from reference TRBV5-1 and TRBJ2-7, the complete variable domain reads KAGVTQTPRYLIKTRGQQVTLSCSPISGHRSVSWYQQTPGQGLQFLFEYFSETQRNKGNFPGRFSGRQFSNSRSEMNVSTLELGDSALYLCASSPRGGPSYEQYFGPGTRLTVT.

A single count supports this clone. This chain joins TRBV15 and TRBJ1-6; 7 bases line up with TRBD1. Germline assignment: CDR1 LNHNV and CDR2 YYDKDF (reference sequence). The J segment lost 3 bases and the V segment lost 0 bases, leaving 2 bases of the junction unmatched. CDR3 length equals 16 residues. DNA for the CDR3: TGTGCCACCAGCAGAGAGGCAGGGGGCTATAATTCACCCCTCCACTTT. Amino acids: CATSREAGGYNSPLHF.

The rearrangement joins TRBV5-1 to TRBJ2-7; perhaps TRBD2 as D (6 bases). The CDR3 loop spans 14 amino acids. Germline V gene data show CDR1 as SGHRS and CDR2 as YFSETQ. V shed 4 bases and J shed 3 bases, with 14 bases lying between them. The CDR3 DNA is TGCGCCAGCAGCCCCGGGACTTCTCGCTACGAGCAGTACTTC. Amino acid sequence: CASSPGTSRYEQYF.

V is TRBV11-1 and J is TRBJ2-5; TRBD2 aligns across 9 bases. J gave up 2 bases and V 1 base, and 5 bases lay outside the gene matches. Germline assignment: CDR1 SGHAT and CDR2 FQDESV (reference sequence). This CDR3 contains 16 residues. The CDR3 protein is CASSLGTSAYQETQYF. The CDR3 coding sequence is TGTGCCAGCAGCTTAGGGACTAGCGCATATCAAGAGACCCAGTACTTC.